The 20 T cell receptor beta chains below all came from one sample that was sequenced in a study of OX40 agonist ivuxolimab in advanced cancers. Libraries were prepared by immunoSEQ multiplex PCR; TCRdb keeps only in-frame clonotypes and omits some of them. This repertoire shows around 83,000 clones, 91% found once; its top ten account for 2.3%. The sequencing used CD4+ or CD8+ T cells sorted from blood, collected in a trial of the OX40 agonist ivuxolimab. The receptors derive from an adult with an advanced solid tumor such as melanoma, head and neck, liver or kidney cancer.

The J gene is TRBJ1-4, the V gene TRBV28; TRBD1 matches 9 bases. The ends lost 8 bases at V and 8 bases at J; junction bases unmatched: 6. Germline CDR1 and CDR2: MDHEN and SYDVKM. This CDR3 contains 13 residues. The CDR3 DNA follows: TGTGCCAGCTCCCGCACAGGGGGCGAAAAACTGTTTTTT. Encoded protein: CASSRTGGEKLFF.

This clone has a single count. This sequence joins TRBV28 and TRBJ1-5, with 8 nucleotides matching TRBD1. After removal of 7 bases from V and 6 bases from J, the junction contained 8 bases not matched to a gene. The germline V gene has CDR1 MDHEN and CDR2 SYDVKM. The CDR3 length is 14 residues. The CDR3 loop is CASIPGQALQPQHF. The CDR3, as DNA: TGTGCCAGCATCCCGGGACAGGCACTTCAGCCCCAGCATTTT.

J is TRBJ2-2 and V is TRBV27, with a weak D call TRBD1 (5 bases). Trimming stripped 3 bases from V and 5 bases from J, with 7 bases between. In germline, CDR1 is MNHEY, CDR2 SMNVEV (reference sequence). CDR3 length equals 13 residues. CDR3 DNA: TGTGCCAGCAGTTTCCAGGGAACCGGGGAGCTGTTTTTT. This codes for CASSFQGTGELFF.

The chain links TRBV28 to TRBJ2-1; D might be TRBD2 (6 bases). Germline loops: CDR1 MDHEN, CDR2 SYDVKM. V was pared by 6 bases and J by 2 bases, with 17 bases between. This CDR3 spans 16 amino acids. The CDR3 nucleotides read TGTGCCAGCAGCCCCCAGGGTAGCGGACCCTACAATGAGCAGTTCTTC. Its translation: CASSPQGSGPYNEQFF.

Here the CDR3 reads CASSTGTGYEQYF. As DNA, the CDR3 is TGTGCCAGTAGTACCGGGACAGGTTACGAGCAGTACTTC. The V call is TRBV19, the J call TRBJ2-7, with 8 bases aligning to TRBD1. V dropped 4 bases and J dropped 4; count of bases not matched to a gene: 3. The CDR3 loop spans 13 amino acids. Per the germline V gene, CDR1 is LNHDA and CDR2 is SQIVND (reference sequence).

The CDR3 region has the DNA TGTGCCAGCAGTCACGAGGAGGGGTATGGCTACACCTTC. This encodes CASSHEEGYGYTF. The rearrangement uses TRBV6-5 and TRBJ1-2; weak D call: TRBD1 (5 bases). The length of the CDR3 is 13 residues. Trimming cost V 5 bases and J 5 bases, with 12 bases left between them. Germline CDR1 and CDR2: MNHEY and SVGAGI.

The chain employs TRBV6-5 and TRBJ1-3; maybe TRBD1 (5 bases). With 2 bases removed from V and 5 bases from J, the gap between germline ends came to 13 bases. The CDR3 is 15 residues long. Germline-derived CDR1 and CDR2 are MNHEY and SVGAGI. The CDR3 sequence: CASSYSGGRRNTIYF. The CDR3 DNA follows: TGTGCCAGCAGTTACAGTGGGGGAAGGAGAAACACCATATATTTT.

The V and J genes are TRBV11-3 and TRBJ1-3; D is possibly TRBD1 (6 bases). This CDR3 region has 16 residues. In germline, CDR1 is SGHNT, CDR2 YENEEA. The germline V and J ends were trimmed by 5 bases and 0 bases, with 14 bases remaining between them. CDR3 sequence reads: CASSPGQPSSGNTIYF. CDR3 bases: TGTGCCAGCAGCCCTGGACAGCCGAGCTCTGGAAACACCATATATTTT.

V is TRBV7-9 and J is TRBJ2-1, with 13 bases matching TRBD2. The CDR3 contains 15 residues. V shed 5 bases and J 4 bases; nucleotides not matched to a gene: 2. Germline V gene sequence: CDR1 SEHNR, CDR2 FQNEAQ (reference sequence). CDR3 in amino acids: CASSPGLAGYNEQFF. CDR3 nucleotide sequence: TGTGCCAGCAGCCCGGGACTAGCGGGGTACAATGAGCAGTTCTTC.

The chain couples TRBV21-1 to TRBJ2-7. TRBV21-1 is tagged as a pseudogene. This CDR3 is built from 15 residues. CDR3 bases: TGTGCCAGCAGCAAAGCTCCGACGAGGGGCTACGAGCAGTACTTC. As protein: CASSKAPTRGYEQYF.

The chain employs TRBV7-2 and TRBJ2-5; TRBD1 matches 7 bases. Trimming cost V 5 bases and J 3 bases; bases outside gene matches: 3. The CDR3 extends over 13 amino acids. Per germline, CDR1 SGHTA and CDR2 FQGNSA. The CDR3 DNA reads TGTGCCAGCAGCGGGGGACAGAAAGAGACCCAGTACTTC. This encodes CASSGGQKETQYF.

The rearrangement joins TRBV6-6 to TRBJ2-7; D call uncertain. This CDR3 region has 12 residues. The germline CDR1 and CDR2 sequences are MNHNY and SVGAGI (reference sequence). Trimming took 0 bases from V and 6 from J, leaving 6 bases between them. Here the CDR3 DNA reads TGTGCCAGCAGTTACTCCGGGTCCGAGCAGTACTTC. Translating it yields CASSYSGSEQYF.

The chain is built from TRBV6-5 and TRBJ2-1; 7 nucleotides agree with TRBD2. Germline V CDR1 and CDR2: MNHEY, SVGAGI. Trimming cost V 4 bases and J 6 bases; bases outside gene matches: 3. The CDR3 is 13 residues long. The CDR3 is CASSLGGSNEQFF. The CDR3 DNA reads TGTGCCAGCAGTTTAGGCGGGAGCAATGAGCAGTTCTTC.

The chain carries TRBV28 and TRBJ1-5; the D gene is possibly TRBD1 (6 bases). V lost 7 bases to trimming and J lost 4 bases, with 8 bases between them. Germline lookup yields CDR1 MDHEN and CDR2 SYDVKM. CDR3 length equals 12 residues. DNA of the CDR3: TGTGCCAGCACAGGGGTTAATCAGCCCCAGCATTTT. Protein: CASTGVNQPQHF. Variable domain in full (rest from reference TRBV28 and TRBJ1-5): DVKVTQSSRYLVKRTGEKVFLECVQDMDHENMFWYRQDPGLGLRLIYFSYDVKMKEKGDIPEGYSVSREKKERFSLILESASTNQTSMYLCASTGVNQPQHFGDGTRLSIL.

The genes are TRBV28 and TRBJ2-7; 8 bases are a match to TRBD2. This CDR3 has 13 amino acids. Germline CDR1 is MDHEN and CDR2 is SYDVKM. V dropped 7 bases and J dropped 4; count of bases not matched to a gene: 6. The CDR3, as DNA: TGTGCCAGCACAGCGGGAGTATTGTACGAGCAGTACTTC. This gives the protein CASTAGVLYEQYF.

In the case of this clone: One junction end disagrees with the germline gene, perhaps due to a read error. V usage is TRBV7-7 and J usage is TRBJ2-1; a weak D match, TRBD2 (6 bases). Germline lookup yields CDR1 SSHAT and CDR2 FNYEAQ (reference sequence). The CDR3 is 15 amino acids. CDR3 in amino acids: CASSLGPGVYNEQFF. In nucleotides, the CDR3 is TGTGCTAGCAGCTTGGGTCCGGGGGTTTACAATGAGCAGTTCTTC.

V is TRBV4-1 and J is TRBJ2-7; tentatively, D is TRBD2 (5 bases). Germline values: CDR1 MGHRA, CDR2 YSYEKL. The germline V and J ends were trimmed by 3 bases and 5 bases, with 11 bases remaining between them. The CDR3 has 13 amino acids. In nucleotides, the CDR3 is TGCGCCAGCAGCCAGGGAGATGTCCACGAGCAGTACTTC. Its translation is CASSQGDVHEQYF.

The gene calls are TRBV19 and TRBJ1-2, with D unresolved. The V gene's germline CDR1 is LNHDA and CDR2 SQIVND (reference sequence). The CDR3 consists of 15 residues. V lost 3 bases and J 5 bases, leaving 16 bases between the germline ends. The CDR3 DNA sequence: TGTGCCAGTAGTATGGCGCCGGGCAGCTGGTATGGCTACACCTTC. Translating it yields CASSMAPGSWYGYTF.

The CDR3 is CASSFGGSTYEQYF. The DNA for the CDR3 is TGTGCCAGCAGCTTTGGCGGGTCCACCTACGAGCAGTACTTC. V gene TRBV7-2 combines with J gene TRBJ2-7; a possible D gene is TRBD2 (5 bases). Germline-derived CDR1 and CDR2 are SGHTA and FQGNSA. The V and J ends lost 3 bases and 2 bases respectively, with 11 bases between them. This CDR3 contains 14 residues.

The V gene is TRBV9, the J gene TRBJ2-7; D is undetermined. The CDR3 sequence is 13 residues long. V was pared by 0 bases and J by 3 bases, with 7 bases between. Germline CDR1 SGDLS, CDR2 YYNGEE. CDR3 sequence: CASSVADLYEQYF. CDR3 nucleotide sequence: TGTGCCAGCAGCGTAGCGGACCTCTACGAGCAGTACTTC. The whole variable domain, remainder taken from reference TRBV9 and TRBJ2-7, is DSGVTQTPKHLITATGQRVTLRCSPRSGDLSVYWYQQSLDQGLQFLIQYYNGEERAKGNILERFSAQQFPDLHSELNLSSLELGDSALYFCASSVADLYEQYFGPGTRLTVT.